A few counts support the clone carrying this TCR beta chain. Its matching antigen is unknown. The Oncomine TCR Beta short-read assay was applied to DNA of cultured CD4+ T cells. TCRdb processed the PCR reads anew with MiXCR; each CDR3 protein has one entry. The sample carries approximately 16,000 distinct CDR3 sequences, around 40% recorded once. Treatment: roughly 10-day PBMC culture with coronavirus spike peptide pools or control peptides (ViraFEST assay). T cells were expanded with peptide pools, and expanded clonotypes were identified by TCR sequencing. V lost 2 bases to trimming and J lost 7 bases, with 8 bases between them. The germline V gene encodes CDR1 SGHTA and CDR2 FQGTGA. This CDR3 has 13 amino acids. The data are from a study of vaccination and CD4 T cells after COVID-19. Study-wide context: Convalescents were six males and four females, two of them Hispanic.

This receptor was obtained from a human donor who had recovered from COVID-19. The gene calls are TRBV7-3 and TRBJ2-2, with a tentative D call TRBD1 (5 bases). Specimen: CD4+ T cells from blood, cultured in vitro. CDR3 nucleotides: TGTGCCAGCAGCTTACGACAGCACGGGGAGCTGTTTTTT. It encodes CASSLRQHGELFF.